A selection of T cell receptor beta chains follows, all from one sample in a study of blood T cell repertoires in COVID-19. TCRdb's copy holds only in-frame clones and misses some; the assay was immunoSEQ multiplex PCR. The table records hundreds of thousands of clones, roughly nine tenths of them present only once. Sequences were obtained from peripheral blood. The receptors come from a woman aged 45-60 years with acute or convalescent COVID-19. The CDR3 runs from the conserved cysteine through the conserved F or W. Fields, in order: clone size, V gene, J gene, D gene, CDR3 protein, CDR3 DNA. The D gene is left open where the match is weak. Clone size is shown for a subset of rows, as once, few, many or a class of expanded clone.

abundance: .
v_gene: TRBV5-4
j_gene: TRBJ1-2
d_gene: .
CDR3aa: CASSSLGGNYGYTF
CDR3nt: TGTGCCAGCAGCTCCCTCGGGGGGAACTATGGCTACACCTTC

abundance: .
v_gene: TRBV10-3
j_gene: TRBJ1-3
d_gene: .
CDR3aa: CAISESLAASSGNTIYF
CDR3nt: TGTGCCATCAGTGAGTCTCTGGCAGCGAGCTCTGGAAACACCATATATTTT

abundance: .
v_gene: TRBV11-3
j_gene: TRBJ2-1
d_gene: TRBD2
CDR3aa: CASSLEGLANNEQFF
CDR3nt: TGTGCCAGCAGCTTAGAAGGACTAGCGAACAATGAGCAGTTCTTC

abundance: once
v_gene: TRBV27
j_gene: TRBJ2-2
d_gene: .
CDR3aa: CASSFAGAPGELFF
CDR3nt: TGTGCCAGCAGTTTTGCAGGGGCCCCCGGGGAGCTGTTTTTT

abundance: .
v_gene: TRBV6-6
j_gene: TRBJ1-4
d_gene: TRBD1
CDR3aa: CASRSTGGNEKLFF
CDR3nt: TGTGCCAGCAGATCGACAGGGGGAAATGAAAAACTGTTTTTT

abundance: once
v_gene: TRBV10-3
j_gene: TRBJ1-1
d_gene: TRBD1
CDR3aa: CAISPKGGQGLFPLSEAFF
CDR3nt: TGTGCCATCAGTCCCAAGGGGGGACAGGGTTTATTTCCCCTATCTGAAGCTTTCTTT

abundance: once
v_gene: TRBV9
j_gene: TRBJ2-3
d_gene: .
CDR3aa: CASSESGYGDTQYF
CDR3nt: TGTGCCAGCAGCGAGTCGGGGTATGGAGATACGCAGTATTTT

abundance: .
v_gene: TRBV5-6
j_gene: TRBJ2-7
d_gene: .
CDR3aa: CASSLDSFQGQYF
CDR3nt: TGTGCCAGCAGCCTGGACAGTTTTCAAGGGCAGTACTTC

abundance: .
v_gene: TRBV10-3
j_gene: TRBJ2-3
d_gene: .
CDR3aa: CAIRTGNQEVTDTQYF
CDR3nt: TGTGCCATCCGAACGGGAAACCAGGAGGTAACAGATACGCAGTATTTT

abundance: few
v_gene: TRBV6-5
j_gene: TRBJ1-2
d_gene: .
CDR3aa: CASSSSGRSDYGYTF
CDR3nt: TGTGCCAGCAGTTCGTCAGGGCGGTCGGACTATGGCTACACCTTC

abundance: .
v_gene: TRBV27
j_gene: TRBJ2-5
d_gene: .
CDR3aa: CASRYTGMGETQYF
CDR3nt: TGTGCCAGCAGGTATACAGGGATGGGAGAGACCCAGTACTTC

abundance: .
v_gene: TRBV4-3
j_gene: TRBJ2-2
d_gene: TRBD2
CDR3aa: CASSQVAGGHGELFF
CDR3nt: TGCGCCAGCAGCCAAGTGGCGGGAGGGCACGGGGAGCTGTTTTTT

abundance: once
v_gene: TRBV5-5
j_gene: TRBJ1-1
d_gene: .
CDR3aa: CASSLAGSSGAFF
CDR3nt: TGTGCCAGCAGCTTGGCGGGTTCCTCGGGAGCTTTCTTT

abundance: .
v_gene: TRBV27
j_gene: TRBJ1-6
d_gene: .
CDR3aa: CASSSYQEANSPLHF
CDR3nt: TGTGCCAGCAGTTCGTACCAGGAGGCTAATTCACCCCTCCACTTT

abundance: once
v_gene: TRBV19
j_gene: TRBJ2-7
d_gene: TRBD2
CDR3aa: CASSIVGGLAGPEQYF
CDR3nt: TGTGCCAGTAGTATAGTGGGGGGACTAGCGGGACCGGAGCAGTACTTC

abundance: .
v_gene: TRBV6-1
j_gene: TRBJ2-3
d_gene: .
CDR3aa: CASSDPTGITDTQYF
CDR3nt: TGTGCCAGCAGTGACCCAACAGGGATTACAGATACGCAGTATTTT

abundance: .
v_gene: TRBV7-3
j_gene: TRBJ2-7
d_gene: .
CDR3aa: CASSLGGGDEQYF
CDR3nt: TGTGCCAGCAGCTTAGGCGGAGGAGACGAGCAGTACTTC

abundance: .
v_gene: TRBV6-2/TRBV6-3
j_gene: TRBJ2-2
d_gene: .
CDR3aa: CASNPGGPGTGELFF
CDR3nt: TGTGCCAGCAACCCCGGGGGGCCGGGCACCGGGGAGCTGTTTTTT

abundance: .
v_gene: TRBV18
j_gene: TRBJ2-2
d_gene: .
CDR3aa: CASPREQDLGTGELFF
CDR3nt: TGTGCCAGCCCTAGGGAACAGGACCTTGGCACCGGGGAGCTGTTTTTT

abundance: .
v_gene: TRBV6-5
j_gene: TRBJ1-3
d_gene: .
CDR3aa: CASSREHSGNTIYF
CDR3nt: TGTGCCAGCAGTAGGGAGCACTCTGGAAACACCATATATTTT

abundance: .
v_gene: TRBV30
j_gene: TRBJ2-1
d_gene: TRBD2
CDR3aa: CAWSKPGGWSNEQFF
CDR3nt: TGTGCCTGGAGTAAACCGGGAGGGTGGAGCAATGAGCAGTTCTTC

abundance: .
v_gene: TRBV11-2
j_gene: TRBJ1-4
d_gene: TRBD1
CDR3aa: CASSPEQGVNEKLFF
CDR3nt: TGTGCCAGCAGTCCCGAACAGGGGGTTAATGAAAAACTGTTTTTT